This T cell receptor (beta chain) was recorded in a study of glioma-infiltrating T cells after dendritic cell vaccination. Study in general: Dendritic cell vaccination trial patients had either newly diagnosed or recurrent glioblastoma.

Here immunoSEQ multiplex PCR was the method, and the copy in TCRdb shows in-frame clones only, minus some. The repertoire holds fewer than 85,000 clones, with roughly 82% as singletons. This clone came up a few times. This specimen consisted of blood, obtained before dendritic cell vaccination. The TCR was taken from a human donor with glioblastoma.

CDR3 amino acids: CASSLRQGGQPQHF. As DNA, the CDR3 is TGCGCCAGCAGCTTAAGGCAGGGCGGACAGCCCCAGCATTTT. The chain recombines TRBV5-1 with TRBJ1-5; tentatively, D is TRBD1 (5 bases). The CDR3 length is 14 residues. The germline CDR1 and CDR2 sequences are SGHRS and YFSETQ. Between the trimmed V and J ends, which lost 2 bases and 7 bases, there was a span of 13 bases. The whole variable domain, filled in from reference TRBV5-1 and TRBJ1-5, reads KAGVTQTPRYLIKTRGQQVTLSCSPISGHRSVSWYQQTPGQGLQFLFEYFSETQRNKGNFPGRFSGRQFSNSRSEMNVSTLELGDSALYLCASSLRQGGQPQHFGDGTRLSIL.